The 27 T cell receptor beta chains below come from one sample, sequenced in a study of vaccination and CD4 T cells after COVID-19. Their recognized antigens are unknown. Noted treatment: approximately 9-day PBMC culture with coronavirus spike peptide pools or control peptides (ViraFEST assay). Samples of CD4+ T cells were obtained from the unexposed donor before the COVID-19 pandemic (2011-2018). The assay that was used to sequence DNA from cultured CD4+ T cells was the Oncomine TCR Beta short-read assay. TCRdb reprocessed the PCR reads via MiXCR and lists one record per CDR3 protein. The sample shows several thousand distinct CDR3 sequences, approximately 40% of them seen only once. Sample: CD4+ T cells from blood, cultured in vitro. Receptor source: a human donor in good health.

This clonotype has a handful of counts. V and J are TRBV19 and TRBJ2-5; 8 nucleotides align to TRBD1. Germline lookup yields CDR1 LNHDA and CDR2 SQIVND (reference sequence). This CDR3 has 13 amino acids. The V segment lost 5 bases and the J segment 1 base; nucleotides outside the gene matches: 0. The CDR3 sequence: CASSQGAQETQYF. DNA of the CDR3: TGTGCCAGTAGTCAGGGGGCCCAAGAGACCCAGTACTTC.

This sequence joins TRBV28 and TRBJ1-2, with no clear D. The CDR3 has 15 amino acids. Germline V gene lookup returns CDR1 MDHEN and CDR2 SYDVKM. V lost 2 bases to trimming and J lost 6 bases, with 16 bases between them. CDR3 nucleotide sequence: TGTGCCAGCAGTTTACGGGGATTAGAAGAGGATGGCTACACCTTC. Its translation is CASSLRGLEEDGYTF.

This clonotype was picked up a small number of times. The V gene is TRBV6-2 or TRBV6-3, the J gene TRBJ2-1; no clear D. CDR3 length: 12 amino acids. Germline-derived CDR1 and CDR2 are MNHEY and SVGEGT. V lost 0 bases and J lost 7, with 4 bases in between. CDR3: CASSYSRNEQFF. CDR3 nucleotide sequence: TGTGCCAGCAGTTACTCTCGTAATGAGCAGTTCTTC.

The chain has TRBV6-1 and TRBJ2-2, with a possible D match to TRBD1 (6 bases). Germline values: CDR1 MNHNS, CDR2 SASEGT. There are 16 residues in the CDR3. Trimming cost V 6 bases and J 3 bases, with 17 bases left between them. The CDR3 reads CASRKGPGQYTGELFF. CDR3 bases: TGTGCCAGCAGGAAGGGACCGGGACAATACACCGGGGAGCTGTTTTTT.

V gene TRBV5-6 combines with J gene TRBJ1-2; D is uncertain. Trimming pared 0 bases from V and 8 bases from J, leaving 14 bases between. The germline CDR1 and CDR2 sequences are SGHDT and YYEEEE. The CDR3 is 14 residues long. This CDR3 reads CASSLEPGFSGYTF. DNA of the CDR3: TGTGCCAGCAGCTTGGAACCTGGGTTTTCGGGCTACACCTTC.

There are a few counts of this clonotype. The chain combines TRBV7-9 with TRBJ1-1; 7 nucleotides agree with TRBD1. This CDR3 region has 13 residues. Germline values: CDR1 SEHNR, CDR2 FQNEAQ (reference sequence). J lost 5 bases, V lost 4 bases, and 4 bases had no gene match. The chain's CDR3 is CASSSGTVTEAFF. The CDR3 coding sequence is TGTGCCAGCAGCTCAGGGACAGTAACTGAAGCTTTCTTT.

The table lists this clonotype with a few counts. The J gene is TRBJ1-5, the V gene TRBV20-1; D is perhaps TRBD1 (6 bases). The V and J ends lost 6 bases and 3 bases respectively, with 12 bases between them. The CDR3 length is 13 residues. Germline V gene sequence: CDR1 DFQATT, CDR2 SNEGSKA (reference sequence). In DNA form, the CDR3 reads TGCAGTGCCAGAAGACAGGTCAATCAGCCCCAGCATTTT. This encodes CSARRQVNQPQHF.

This clonotype was seen only a few times. The rearrangement uses TRBV19 and TRBJ2-5; the D gene is possibly TRBD1 (6 bases). There are 13 residues in the CDR3. Trimming pared 4 bases from V and 2 bases from J, leaving 8 bases between. Germline loops: CDR1 LNHDA, CDR2 SQIVND (reference sequence). As DNA, the CDR3 is TGTGCCAGTAGTAACAGGGATCAAGAGACCCAGTACTTC. This translates into CASSNRDQETQYF.

This chain uses TRBV6-1 with TRBJ2-3; D not certain. With 5 bases removed from V and 1 base from J, the gap between germline ends came to 4 bases. The germline gives CDR1 MNHNS, CDR2 SASEGT. The CDR3 is 12 residues long. In DNA form, the CDR3 reads TGTGCCAGCAGTCCCCGCACAGATACGCAGTATTTT. It codes for CASSPRTDTQYF.

The V call is TRBV7-8, the J call TRBJ1-5; D is unclear. The CDR3 has 13 amino acids. The germline CDR1 and CDR2 sequences are SGHVS and FQNEAQ. Trimming pared 5 bases from V and 2 bases from J, leaving 7 bases between. The CDR3 spells CASSHGGNQPQHF. CDR3 bases: TGTGCCAGCAGCCACGGAGGCAATCAGCCCCAGCATTTT.

To note about this clonotype: At one end the junction does not follow the germline gene, possibly because of a read error. V usage is TRBV12-3 or TRBV12-4 and J usage is TRBJ2-1, with TRBD2 matching over 9 bases. There are 15 residues in the CDR3. The CDR3 nucleotides are TGTGCCAGCAGTCTAGCGGGGAGCTCCTACAATGAGCAGTTCTTC. Residues: CASSLAGSSYNEQFF.

This clonotype has only a few counts. This chain links TRBV2 with TRBJ2-3; no clear D. The germline V gene encodes CDR1 SNHLY and CDR2 FYNNEI. This CDR3 is built from 11 residues. Deletions cut 3 bases from V and 3 bases from J, with 1 base between. The CDR3 sequence is CASSETDTQYF. The CDR3 DNA follows: TGTGCCAGCAGTGAGACAGATACGCAGTATTTT.

There are a few counts of this clonotype. The chain is built from TRBV20-1 and TRBJ1-2; TRBD1 is a possible D gene (5 bases). Trimming removed 3 bases from V and 8 bases from J, with 25 bases in between. The germline V gene has CDR1 DFQATT and CDR2 SNEGSKA (reference sequence). The length of the CDR3 is 16 residues. CDR3 in amino acids: CSASPLGRVELYGYTF. The CDR3 nucleotides are TGCAGTGCTAGTCCCCTGGGCAGGGTGGAACTATACGGCTACACCTTC.

V gene TRBV11-1 combines with J gene TRBJ2-3; no clear D. Trimming removed 1 base from V and 0 bases from J, with 11 bases in between. CDR3 size: 16 residues. The V gene's germline CDR1 is SGHAT and CDR2 FQDESV (reference sequence). The CDR3 sequence is CASSLGRSLSTDTQYF. CDR3 nucleotide sequence: TGTGCCAGCAGCTTAGGACGGAGTTTAAGCACAGATACGCAGTATTTT.

The chain combines TRBV10-1 with TRBJ2-5, with 10 bases lining up with TRBD2. Germline CDR1 WNHNN, CDR2 SYGVQD (reference sequence). J gave up 5 bases and V 11 bases, and 8 bases lay outside the gene matches. The CDR3 is 13 residues long. CDR3 bases: TGCGCCGTGGAGCGGGGGGGCTTGGAGACCCAGTACTTC. Translating it yields CAVERGGLETQYF.

This clonotype was seen more than once but under ten times. J is TRBJ1-2 and V is TRBV12-3 or TRBV12-4; D is unresolved. The CDR3 runs 14 residues. V was trimmed by 5 bases and J by 0 bases, leaving 10 bases between them. The CDR3 sequence: CASSPDGTNYGYTF. CDR3 nucleotide sequence: TGTGCCAGCAGTCCTGATGGAACTAACTATGGCTACACCTTC.

By sample fraction, this clonotype is medium-sized. The chain is built from TRBV6-5 and TRBJ1-6, with TRBD1 matching over 7 bases. The CDR3 sequence is 14 residues long. Per germline, CDR1 MNHEY and CDR2 SVGAGI. V was pared by 3 bases and J by 9 bases, with 5 bases of the junction left unmatched. CDR3: CASSYRTGPSPLHF. The CDR3 DNA is TGTGCCAGCAGTTATCGGACAGGTCCTTCACCCCTCCACTTT.

In this sample, this clonotype turned up a few times. The junction departs from germline at one end; a sequencing error may be responsible. The genes are TRBV10-3 and TRBJ1-1; perhaps TRBD1 as D (5 bases). The CDR3 sequence is 14 residues long. Germline V gives CDR1 ENHRY, CDR2 SYGVKD. For the CDR3, the DNA is TGTGCCAGCAGTGAAGCGCGGGGCAGGGTGATGGCTTTCTTT. Translated: CASSEARGRVMAFF.

This rearrangement joins TRBV7-8 to TRBJ2-3; D is undetermined. The germline V and J ends were trimmed by 1 base and 0 bases, with 11 bases remaining between them. The CDR3 spans 16 residues. Looked up from germline, CDR1 is SGHVS and CDR2 is FQNEAQ. The CDR3 region has the DNA TGTGCCAGCAGCTTAGGAGCTTCACTAAGCACAGATACGCAGTATTTT. The encoded protein is CASSLGASLSTDTQYF.

V is TRBV5-1 and J is TRBJ2-3; a possible D gene is TRBD2 (6 bases). Germline CDR1 reads SGHRS; CDR2 reads YFSETQ. This CDR3 has 14 residues. V was clipped by 4 bases and J by 1 base, with 10 bases between them. The CDR3 spells CASSRSGGTDTQYF. The CDR3 nucleotides are TGCGCCAGCAGCCGGTCGGGGGGCACAGATACGCAGTATTTT.

V and J are TRBV20-1 and TRBJ2-4, with D perhaps matching TRBD1 or TRBD2 (5 bases each). The V gene's germline CDR1 is DFQATT and CDR2 SNEGSKA (reference sequence). This CDR3 comprises 14 residues. The germline V and J ends were trimmed by 6 bases and 10 bases, with 22 bases remaining between them. CDR3 region: CSAFIPGRKTIQYF. The CDR3 region has the DNA TGCAGTGCCTTTATCCCGGGACGTAAAACAATTCAGTACTTC.

The CDR3 spells CASMGGDSYNSPLHF. In DNA form, the CDR3 reads TGTGCCAGCATGGGGGGCGACTCCTATAATTCACCCCTCCACTTT. The rearrangement uses TRBV6-1 and TRBJ1-6; tentatively, D is TRBD1 (6 bases). This CDR3 has 15 residues. Trimming removed 7 bases from V and 0 bases from J, with 10 bases in between. Germline V CDR1 and CDR2: MNHNS, SASEGT.

The chain employs TRBV10-3 and TRBJ1-1, with D perhaps TRBD1 (5 bases). Germline V lookup: CDR1 ENHRY, CDR2 SYGVKD. CDR3 length: 12 amino acids. V was trimmed by 6 bases and J by 6 bases, leaving 11 bases between them. CDR3 residues: CAISLGDAEAFF. CDR3 DNA sequence: TGTGCCATCAGCCTAGGGGATGCTGAAGCTTTCTTT.

On this clonotype: One end of the junction fails to match germline, which may point to a read error. The V call is TRBV7-6, the J call TRBJ2-7, with D unresolved. Per germline, CDR1 SGHVS and CDR2 FNYEAQ. The CDR3 extends over 12 amino acids. The chain's CDR3 is CASGFPQYEQYF. DNA of the CDR3: TGTGCCAGCGGCTTCCCCCAATACGAGCAGTACTTC.

The V call is TRBV6-5, the J call TRBJ2-7; possible D gene TRBD2, 6 bases. Germline loops: CDR1 MNHEY, CDR2 SVGAGI. Trimming shortened V by 4 bases and J by 3 bases, and 10 bases separated the two germline ends. The CDR3 sequence is 13 residues long. The CDR3 coding sequence is TGTGCCAGCAGTTCGACTAGTATCTACGAGCAGTACTTC. Amino acids: CASSSTSIYEQYF.

The chain combines TRBV28 with TRBJ2-3; 8 positions agree with TRBD1. Germline CDR1 and CDR2: MDHEN and SYDVKM. The CDR3 has 15 residues. V lost 6 bases to trimming and J lost 4 bases; unmatched junction nucleotides: 9. The CDR3 is CASSQFGQGSDTQYF. The CDR3, as DNA: TGTGCCAGCAGCCAGTTTGGACAGGGCTCAGATACGCAGTATTTT.

The V and J genes are TRBV6-1 and TRBJ2-1, with a possible D match to TRBD2 (6 bases). Germline assignment: CDR1 MNHNS and CDR2 SASEGT. The CDR3 totals 15 residues. Trimming stripped 0 bases from V and 0 bases from J, with 6 bases between. The CDR3 sequence: CASSEAGGSYNEQFF. The CDR3 DNA reads TGTGCCAGCAGTGAAGCGGGGGGCTCCTACAATGAGCAGTTCTTC.